The rows below give T cell receptor beta chains drawn from one sample of a study of blood T cell repertoires in COVID-19. Sequencing used immunoSEQ multiplex PCR; TCRdb keeps in-frame clones, though not all of them. The sample lists 15,000 to 17,000 clones, around 87% occurring once. Sequenced material: peripheral blood. These receptor sequences come from a man aged 60 to 69 with acute or convalescent COVID-19. CDR3s include the opening cysteine and the closing phenylalanine or tryptophan. D genes are given only for firm matches. Part of the rows lack a size; the others show once, few, many or a class for expanded clones.

v_call: TRBV5-1
cdr3_length: 14
j_call: TRBJ2-2
clone_size: -
d_call: TRBD1
cdr3_aa: CASSSGGSSGELFF
cdr3_nt: TGCGCCAGCAGCTCAGGGGGCTCGTCCGGGGAGCTGTTTTTT

v_call: TRBV19
cdr3_length: 15
j_call: TRBJ1-5
clone_size: -
d_call: TRBD1
cdr3_aa: CASSYGQAGNQPQHF
cdr3_nt: TGTGCCAGTAGTTACGGACAGGCCGGCAATCAGCCCCAGCATTTT

v_call: TRBV6-5
cdr3_length: 15
j_call: TRBJ1-1
clone_size: -
d_call: -
cdr3_aa: CASSLDLTLNTEAFF
cdr3_nt: TGTGCCAGCTCCCTGGACTTAACCCTGAACACTGAAGCTTTCTTT

v_call: TRBV5-1
cdr3_length: 15
j_call: TRBJ1-2
clone_size: -
d_call: TRBD1
cdr3_aa: CASSLGQGTYGGYTF
cdr3_nt: TGCGCCAGCAGCTTGGGACAGGGGACATATGGAGGCTACACCTTC

v_call: TRBV30
cdr3_length: 15
j_call: TRBJ2-5
clone_size: once
d_call: -
cdr3_aa: CAWSRDSRREETQYF
cdr3_nt: TGTGCCTGGAGTCGGGACTCCCGACGGGAAGAGACCCAGTACTTC

v_call: TRBV6-6
cdr3_length: 17
j_call: TRBJ2-6
clone_size: -
d_call: -
cdr3_aa: CASSQQGLGSGANVLTF
cdr3_nt: TGTGCCAGCAGTCAGCAGGGTCTCGGCTCTGGGGCCAACGTCCTGACTTTC

v_call: TRBV6-2/TRBV6-3
cdr3_length: 13
j_call: TRBJ2-5
clone_size: -
d_call: -
cdr3_aa: CASSSGNQETQYF
cdr3_nt: TGTGCCAGCAGTTCGGGGAACCAAGAGACCCAGTACTTC

v_call: TRBV9
cdr3_length: 14
j_call: TRBJ2-5
clone_size: once
d_call: -
cdr3_aa: CASSVGRREETQYF
cdr3_nt: TGTGCCAGCAGCGTAGGTCGCAGGGAAGAGACCCAGTACTTC

v_call: TRBV28
cdr3_length: 16
j_call: TRBJ2-1
clone_size: -
d_call: TRBD2
cdr3_aa: CASTTPGAREGGEQFF
cdr3_nt: TGTGCCAGCACCACACCAGGGGCCCGGGAGGGCGGTGAGCAGTTCTTC

v_call: TRBV3-1/TRBV3-2
cdr3_length: 13
j_call: TRBJ1-1
clone_size: -
d_call: TRBD1
cdr3_aa: CASSRDSLTEAFF
cdr3_nt: TGTGCCAGCAGCCGGGACAGTCTCACTGAAGCTTTCTTT

v_call: TRBV7-9
cdr3_length: 14
j_call: TRBJ1-2
clone_size: -
d_call: -
cdr3_aa: CASSFGGTEGGYTF
cdr3_nt: TGTGCCAGCAGCTTTGGCGGGACCGAGGGCGGCTACACCTTC

v_call: TRBV3-1/TRBV3-2
cdr3_length: 15
j_call: TRBJ2-3
clone_size: -
d_call: TRBD2
cdr3_aa: CASSRTRGGTDTQYF
cdr3_nt: TGTGCCAGCAGCCGGACTAGGGGCGGCACAGATACGCAGTATTTT

v_call: TRBV5-4
cdr3_length: 17
j_call: TRBJ2-2
clone_size: -
d_call: TRBD2
cdr3_aa: CASSLGLAGGRAGELFF
cdr3_nt: TGTGCCAGCAGCTTGGGGTTAGCGGGAGGACGGGCCGGGGAGCTGTTTTTT

v_call: TRBV14
cdr3_length: 13
j_call: TRBJ2-5
clone_size: -
d_call: TRBD1
cdr3_aa: CASSSGQGATQYF
cdr3_nt: TGTGCCAGCAGCTCCGGACAGGGAGCGACCCAGTACTTC

v_call: TRBV9
cdr3_length: 15
j_call: TRBJ2-5
clone_size: -
d_call: TRBD1
cdr3_aa: CASSSTGLNQETQYF
cdr3_nt: TGTGCCAGCAGCTCGACAGGGTTAAATCAAGAGACCCAGTACTTC

v_call: TRBV5-6
cdr3_length: 18
j_call: TRBJ1-6
clone_size: -
d_call: -
cdr3_aa: CASSPFERVGSYNSPLHF
cdr3_nt: TGTGCCAGCAGCCCCTTTGAGAGGGTAGGAAGCTATAATTCACCCCTCCACTTT

v_call: TRBV28
cdr3_length: 14
j_call: TRBJ2-1
clone_size: -
d_call: TRBD2
cdr3_aa: CATGLADARNEQFF
cdr3_nt: TGTGCCACCGGACTAGCAGATGCGAGGAATGAGCAGTTCTTC

v_call: TRBV30
cdr3_length: 12
j_call: TRBJ2-3
clone_size: once
d_call: -
cdr3_aa: CAWSASTDTQYF
cdr3_nt: TGTGCCTGGAGTGCCTCCACAGATACGCAGTATTTT

v_call: TRBV5-1
cdr3_length: 15
j_call: TRBJ2-5
clone_size: -
d_call: TRBD1
cdr3_aa: CASSFNRGQGETQYF
cdr3_nt: TGCGCCAGCAGCTTCAACAGGGGGCAAGGAGAGACCCAGTACTTC

v_call: TRBV18
cdr3_length: 12
j_call: TRBJ2-5
clone_size: -
d_call: -
cdr3_aa: CASSPVQETQYF
cdr3_nt: TGTGCCAGCTCACCAGTTCAGGAGACCCAGTACTTC

v_call: TRBV7-2
cdr3_length: 15
j_call: TRBJ2-7
clone_size: -
d_call: TRBD1
cdr3_aa: CASSLVLQGGYEQYF
cdr3_nt: TGTGCCAGCAGCTTAGTTCTACAGGGGGGCTACGAGCAGTACTTC

v_call: TRBV10-3
cdr3_length: 17
j_call: TRBJ1-2
clone_size: -
d_call: TRBD1
cdr3_aa: CAISESGMGQGKSGYTF
cdr3_nt: TGTGCCATCAGTGAGTCGGGGATGGGACAGGGGAAATCGGGCTACACCTTC

v_call: TRBV28
cdr3_length: 13
j_call: TRBJ1-2
clone_size: -
d_call: -
cdr3_aa: CASGTQGSYGYTF
cdr3_nt: TGTGCCAGCGGAACGCAGGGGTCCTATGGCTACACCTTC

v_call: TRBV5-1
cdr3_length: 14
j_call: TRBJ1-4
clone_size: -
d_call: TRBD1
cdr3_aa: CASSNDRGDEKLFF
cdr3_nt: TGCGCCAGCAGCAACGACAGGGGAGATGAAAAACTGTTTTTT

v_call: TRBV7-9
cdr3_length: 15
j_call: TRBJ2-3
clone_size: -
d_call: TRBD2
cdr3_aa: CASSKLAGASDTQYF
cdr3_nt: TGTGCCAGCAGCAAACTAGCGGGAGCTAGTGATACGCAGTATTTT

v_call: TRBV9
cdr3_length: 15
j_call: TRBJ1-5
clone_size: -
d_call: TRBD1
cdr3_aa: CASSLGTGERQPQHF
cdr3_nt: TGTGCCAGCAGCTTAGGGACAGGGGAAAGGCAGCCCCAGCATTTT

v_call: TRBV19
cdr3_length: 15
j_call: TRBJ2-7
clone_size: -
d_call: TRBD2
cdr3_aa: CASSSSIAGGREQYF
cdr3_nt: TGTGCCAGTAGTTCCTCCATAGCGGGAGGGCGCGAGCAGTACTTC

v_call: TRBV19
cdr3_length: 14
j_call: TRBJ2-1
clone_size: -
d_call: TRBD2
cdr3_aa: CASGTSGRGNEQFF
cdr3_nt: TGTGCCAGTGGGACTAGCGGGAGAGGGAATGAGCAGTTCTTC

v_call: TRBV2
cdr3_length: 14
j_call: TRBJ2-7
clone_size: -
d_call: TRBD1
cdr3_aa: CASRGTGVFYEQYF
cdr3_nt: TGTGCCAGCAGGGGGACAGGGGTCTTCTACGAGCAGTACTTC

v_call: TRBV6-5
cdr3_length: 15
j_call: TRBJ2-2
clone_size: once
d_call: -
cdr3_aa: CASSRTATGTGELFF
cdr3_nt: TGTGCCAGCAGCCGCACAGCAACCGGAACCGGGGAGCTGTTTTTT

v_call: TRBV5-1
cdr3_length: 16
j_call: TRBJ2-3
clone_size: -
d_call: -
cdr3_aa: CASSPSPGRITDTQYF
cdr3_nt: TGCGCCAGCAGCCCCTCTCCGGGGAGGATCACAGATACGCAGTATTTT

v_call: TRBV9
cdr3_length: 12
j_call: TRBJ1-2
clone_size: -
d_call: -
cdr3_aa: CASSRTENGYTF
cdr3_nt: TGTGCCAGCAGTCGGACAGAAAATGGCTACACCTTC

v_call: TRBV5-4
cdr3_length: 14
j_call: TRBJ1-1
clone_size: -
d_call: -
cdr3_aa: CASSFFSLNTEAFF
cdr3_nt: TGTGCCAGCAGCTTTTTCAGTCTGAACACTGAAGCTTTCTTT

v_call: TRBV14
cdr3_length: 14
j_call: TRBJ2-7
clone_size: -
d_call: -
cdr3_aa: CASSHFRDTDEQYF
cdr3_nt: TGTGCCAGCAGCCATTTCAGGGACACGGACGAGCAGTACTTC

v_call: TRBV30
cdr3_length: 16
j_call: TRBJ1-3
clone_size: -
d_call: -
cdr3_aa: CAWSLRNRYSGNTIYF
cdr3_nt: TGTGCCTGGAGTCTTCGTAATCGTTACTCTGGAAACACCATATATTTT

v_call: TRBV5-1
cdr3_length: 15
j_call: TRBJ2-1
clone_size: -
d_call: TRBD2
cdr3_aa: CASSLTSGGAREQFF
cdr3_nt: TGCGCCAGCAGCCTCACTAGCGGGGGGGCCCGAGAGCAGTTCTTC

v_call: TRBV15
cdr3_length: 16
j_call: TRBJ1-4
clone_size: -
d_call: TRBD1
cdr3_aa: CATSRDQSGGREKLFF
cdr3_nt: TGTGCCACCAGCAGAGATCAATCAGGGGGAAGGGAAAAACTGTTTTTT

v_call: TRBV7-2
cdr3_length: 16
j_call: TRBJ2-1
clone_size: -
d_call: TRBD1
cdr3_aa: CASSYVGTGGLNEQFF
cdr3_nt: TGTGCCAGCAGCTACGTCGGGACAGGGGGCCTAAATGAGCAGTTCTTC

v_call: TRBV7-6
cdr3_length: 16
j_call: TRBJ2-5
clone_size: few
d_call: TRBD2
cdr3_aa: CASSTRGGAFQETQYF
cdr3_nt: TGTGCCAGCAGCACTCGCGGGGGGGCGTTCCAAGAGACCCAGTACTTC

v_call: TRBV2
cdr3_length: 11
j_call: TRBJ2-5
clone_size: -
d_call: -
cdr3_aa: CASSVDKTQYF
cdr3_nt: TGTGCCAGCAGTGTAGACAAGACCCAGTACTTC

v_call: TRBV10-3
cdr3_length: 13
j_call: TRBJ2-7
clone_size: -
d_call: TRBD1
cdr3_aa: CAISERQGGEQYF
cdr3_nt: TGTGCCATCAGTGAGAGACAGGGTGGCGAGCAGTACTTC

v_call: TRBV7-3
cdr3_length: 14
j_call: TRBJ1-6
clone_size: few
d_call: -
cdr3_aa: CASGAGANNSPLHF
cdr3_nt: TGTGCCAGCGGGGCAGGGGCCAATAATTCACCCCTCCACTTT

v_call: TRBV29-1
cdr3_length: 12
j_call: TRBJ1-2
clone_size: -
d_call: TRBD1
cdr3_aa: CSVQDRVKGYTF
cdr3_nt: TGCAGCGTGCAGGACAGGGTGAAAGGCTACACCTTC

v_call: TRBV6-1
cdr3_length: 15
j_call: TRBJ2-7
clone_size: -
d_call: -
cdr3_aa: CASSEYPGSPYEQYF
cdr3_nt: TGTGCCAGCAGTGAATACCCGGGTTCCCCCTACGAGCAGTACTTC

v_call: TRBV7-6
cdr3_length: 15
j_call: TRBJ2-1
clone_size: -
d_call: -
cdr3_aa: CASSFSSGQYNEQFF
cdr3_nt: TGTGCCAGCAGCTTTAGCTCGGGTCAGTACAATGAGCAGTTCTTC